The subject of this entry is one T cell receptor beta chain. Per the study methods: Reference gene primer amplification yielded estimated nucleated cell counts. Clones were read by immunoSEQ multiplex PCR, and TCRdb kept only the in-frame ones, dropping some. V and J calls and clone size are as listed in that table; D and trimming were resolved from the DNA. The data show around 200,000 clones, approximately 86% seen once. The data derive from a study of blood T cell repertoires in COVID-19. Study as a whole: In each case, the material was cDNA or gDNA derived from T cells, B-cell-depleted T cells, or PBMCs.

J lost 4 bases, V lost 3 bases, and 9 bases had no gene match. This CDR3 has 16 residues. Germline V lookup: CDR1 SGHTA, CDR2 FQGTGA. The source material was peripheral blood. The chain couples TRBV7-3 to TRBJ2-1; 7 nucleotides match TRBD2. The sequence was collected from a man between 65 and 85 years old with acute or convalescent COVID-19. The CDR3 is CASSLGGGSGYNEQFF. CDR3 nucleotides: TGTGCCAGCAGCTTGGGCGGGGGTAGCGGATACAATGAGCAGTTCTTC.